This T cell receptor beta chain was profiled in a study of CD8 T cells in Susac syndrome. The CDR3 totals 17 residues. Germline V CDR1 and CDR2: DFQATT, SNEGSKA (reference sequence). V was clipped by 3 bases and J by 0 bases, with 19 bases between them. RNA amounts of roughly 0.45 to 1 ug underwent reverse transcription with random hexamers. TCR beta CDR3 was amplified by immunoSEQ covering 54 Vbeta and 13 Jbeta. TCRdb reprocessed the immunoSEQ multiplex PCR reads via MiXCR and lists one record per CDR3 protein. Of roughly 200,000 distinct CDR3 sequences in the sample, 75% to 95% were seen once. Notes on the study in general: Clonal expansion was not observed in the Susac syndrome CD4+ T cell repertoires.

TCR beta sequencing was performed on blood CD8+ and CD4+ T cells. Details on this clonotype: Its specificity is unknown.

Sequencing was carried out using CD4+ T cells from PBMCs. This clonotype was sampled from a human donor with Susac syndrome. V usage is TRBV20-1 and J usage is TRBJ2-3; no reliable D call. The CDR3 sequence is CSARRMGKERSTDTQYF. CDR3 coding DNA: TGCAGTGCTAGGCGGATGGGGAAGGAAAGAAGCACAGATACGCAGTATTTT.